This T cell receptor (beta chain) was profiled in a study of T cells in Graves' hyperthyroidism and ophthalmopathy. Study-level information: Blood was drawn when the patient was first diagnosed and still untreated.

A word on this clonotype: Its target is unknown. Its ends do not fully match the called genes, so a read error is possible.

Extraction of PBMCs used roughly 9.6 ml of fresh peripheral blood. The germline V gene encodes CDR1 GTSNPN and CDR2 SVGIG (reference sequence). The CDR3 runs 12 residues. TCR beta CDR3 regions were amplified from RNA. The TCR CDR3 was amplified in a first-round RT-PCR using the HTBI primer set. TCRdb re-derived calls from the multiplex PCR reads in MiXCR, one entry per CDR3 protein. The table lists over 45,000 distinct CDR3 sequences, less than 50% of them singletons. The study, taken as a whole, reports: Most thyroid clonotypes expanded above 0.001 appeared in blood too.

The chain combines TRBV30 with TRBJ1-1, with D maybe TRBD1 (5 bases). Sequencing used blood. The receptor was derived from a woman between 25 and 40 years old with Graves' ophthalmopathy. The CDR3 loop reads CAWSGGSPEAFF. CDR3 bases: TGTGCCTGGAGTGGGGGGTCCCCTGAGGCTTTCTTT.